This T cell receptor (beta chain) was identified in a study of monozygotic twins with inflammatory bowel disease. Study-wide findings and caveats: Support for any single strong IBD-associated signal or clonotype was not found.

CDR1 and CDR2 from the germline V gene are SQVTM and ANQGSEA. The CDR3 is made up of 12 amino acids. For this clonotype: Its cognate antigen is unknown.

Total RNA input per TCR library was around 3,600 ng. From the 5' RACE reads, TCRdb lists one entry per CDR3 protein and no DNA. This sample contains roughly 200,000 distinct CDR3 sequences. The chain has TRBV29-1 and TRBJ2-7; the D call of TRBD1 rests on TCRdb alone, since no DNA is present to check it. The sequence was collected from a human donor with ulcerative colitis or Crohn's disease, or a healthy co-twin of an affected twin (not recorded which). The sequenced sample was blood. CDR3 sequence reads: CSVETGGREQYF.